A single TCR beta chain is shown here with its context. The antigen is unknown. Other nucleotide sequences in the sample specify the same CDR3. The data originate from a study of OX40 agonist ivuxolimab in advanced cancers. The study, taken as a whole, reports: Some patients without response likewise showed low normalized clonal expansion.

CDR3 size: 15 residues. V lost 9 bases, J lost 0 bases, and 15 bases lay in between. Germline V lookup: CDR1 MNHNS, CDR2 SASEGT. Clones were sequenced by immunoSEQ multiplex PCR, and TCRdb holds only the in-frame ones, with some missing. The sample holds around 60,000 clones, more than 70% seen once. The rearrangement joins TRBV6-1 to TRBJ2-1; D might be TRBD2 (6 bases). Sequenced here: CD4+ or CD8+ T cells sorted from blood, sampled in a trial of the OX40 agonist ivuxolimab. This clonotype originated in an adult with an advanced solid tumor such as melanoma, head and neck, liver or kidney cancer. The CDR3 spells CASRVLGGSYNEQFF. The CDR3 nucleotides read TGTGCCAGTAGGGTCCTGGGGGGCTCCTACAATGAGCAGTTCTTC.